This TCR beta chain came from a study of cytomegalovirus exposure and HLA in healthy donors. Nominal health characterized the donors when sampled, though unrecorded immune exposures were likely. The PCR made use of 60 Vbeta and 13 Jbeta primers. Assay: immunoSEQ multiplex PCR; the TCRdb copy retains only in-frame clones and omits some. Of more than 95,000 clones listed, roughly 80% are singletons. Germline loops: CDR1 LNHDA, CDR2 SQIVND (reference sequence). V was clipped by 5 bases and J by 0 bases, with 17 bases between them. This CDR3 spans 18 amino acids. What was sequenced was PBMCs. This sequence was found in a man between 18 and 35 years old in good health and CMV-seropositive. The chain employs TRBV19 and TRBJ1-6; tentatively, D is TRBD1 (6 bases). The CDR3 is CASSPSDSPNSYNSPLHF. The CDR3 nucleotides read TGTGCCAGTAGTCCCTCGGACAGCCCTAACTCCTATAATTCACCCCTCCACTTT.